One and the same sample provided the 10 T cell receptor beta chains below, sequenced in a study of neurological immune-mediated disorders. TCRdb processed the 5' RACE reads anew with MiXCR; each CDR3 protein has one entry. Of fewer than 90,000 distinct CDR3 sequences listed, less than 5.5% are singletons. The material sequenced was PBMCs. These receptor sequences come from a young man with multiple sclerosis.

This clonotype was detected only a few times. A read error is possible here, since a much larger clone lies one base away. The chain recombines TRBV20-1 with TRBJ1-1, with D uncertain. The CDR3 has 12 amino acids. V lost 6 bases and J 2 bases, leaving 10 bases between the germline ends. Germline-derived CDR1 and CDR2 are DFQATT and SNEGSKA (reference sequence). The CDR3 is CSAREFNTEAFF. In DNA, the CDR3 is TGCAGTGCCCGGGAATTTAACACTGAAGCTTTCTTT.

The table lists this clonotype with a few counts. The chain is built from TRBV20-1 and TRBJ2-7; D may be TRBD1 or TRBD2 (6 bases each). Trimming cost V 6 bases and J 3 bases, with 21 bases left between them. This CDR3 is built from 15 residues. Germline CDR1 DFQATT, CDR2 SNEGSKA (reference sequence). In DNA, the CDR3 is TGCAGTGCCGGCGGGGTGCCGGACAGCCGCTACGAGCAGTACTTC. Amino acids: CSAGGVPDSRYEQYF.

This clonotype was recorded many times. This chain uses TRBV7-2 with TRBJ2-7; D gene uncertain. The germline V gene encodes CDR1 SGHTA and CDR2 FQGNSA. V was clipped by 2 bases and J by 7 bases, with 12 bases between them. The CDR3 length is 13 residues. Written as DNA, the CDR3 is TGTGCCAGCAGCTTACAGGAGAGTCGGGAGCAGTACTTC. Translating it yields CASSLQESREQYF.

This clonotype was detected ten times or more. The rearrangement joins TRBV20-1 to TRBJ2-3; 8 positions agree with TRBD2. This CDR3 spans 17 amino acids. Unmatched junction bases numbered 13, after V lost 5 bases and J lost 0 bases. The germline gives CDR1 DFQATT, CDR2 SNEGSKA (reference sequence). The CDR3 region is CSALPLAGFSSTDTQYF. DNA for the CDR3: TGCAGTGCTCTCCCCTTAGCGGGATTCTCTAGCACAGATACGCAGTATTTT.

This clonotype has a count of ten or more. The gene calls are TRBV20-1 and TRBJ2-3; D might be TRBD1 or TRBD2, each matching 5 bases. Germline loops: CDR1 DFQATT, CDR2 SNEGSKA (reference sequence). Trimming shortened V by 6 bases and J by 4 bases, and 11 bases separated the two germline ends. The CDR3 has 12 residues. CDR3 DNA sequence: TGCAGTGCCCTCCGAGGGGCAGATACGCAGTATTTT. It yields the protein CSALRGADTQYF.

At least ten counts were recorded for this clonotype. The chain links TRBV20-1 to TRBJ2-3; 9 bases line up with TRBD1. The V and J ends lost 1 base and 1 base, in that order; junction bases with no gene match: 0. The CDR3 loop spans 14 amino acids. Germline V lookup: CDR1 DFQATT, CDR2 SNEGSKA (reference sequence). DNA of the CDR3: TGCAGTGCTAGAGGGACAGGGGGCACAGATACGCAGTATTTT. Translation: CSARGTGGTDTQYF.

This clonotype occurred many times. J is TRBJ2-1 and V is TRBV4-3, with D hard to call. Germline values: CDR1 LGHNA, CDR2 YSLEER. The CDR3 sequence is 13 residues long. V lost 0 bases, J lost 10 bases, and 10 bases lay in between. The DNA for the CDR3 is TGCGCCAGCAGCCAAGATGGGCTTAGGGAGCAGTTCTTC. Protein: CASSQDGLREQFF.

There are many counts of this clonotype. The rearrangement joins TRBV2 to TRBJ1-2, with D possibly TRBD1 on 6 matching bases. CDR1 and CDR2 (germline): SNHLY, FYNNEI. There are 14 residues in the CDR3. The ends were cut back, 5 bases at V and 7 bases at J, with 17 bases in the middle. The DNA for the CDR3 is TGTGCCAGCAGTCCATCACAGGGAATGGGTGGCTACACCTTC. This codes for CASSPSQGMGGYTF.

This clonotype was found many times. The chain joins TRBV5-1 to TRBJ2-1; D not resolved. The V gene lost 0 bases and the J gene lost 0 bases, with 10 bases spanning the gap. Germline V gives CDR1 SGHRS, CDR2 YFSETQ. CDR3 length: 16 residues. The CDR3 sequence is CASSLDVGSSYNEQFF. In nucleotides, the CDR3 is TGCGCCAGCAGCTTGGATGTAGGAAGCTCCTACAATGAGCAGTTCTTC.

This clonotype was counted at least ten times. CDR3 in DNA: TGTGCCAGCAGCTTAGCGGGTACTTTCGAGCAGTACTTC. Amino acid sequence: CASSLAGTFEQYF. The genes are TRBV7-2 and TRBJ2-7; no clear D. V dropped 0 bases and J dropped 6 bases, with 9 bases sitting between them. The CDR3 is 13 residues long. Looked up from germline, CDR1 is SGHTA and CDR2 is FQGNSA.